A selection of T cell receptor beta chains follows, all from one sample in a study of PD-L1 blockade in urothelial cancer. The data were produced by immunoSEQ multiplex PCR, yet TCRdb's version contains in-frame clones alone and is incomplete. The data hold 35,000 to 45,000 clones, with 81% observed a single time. The sample in question was PBMCs, obtained around atezolizumab (anti-PD-L1) treatment. These receptors were collected from a man aged 70 or older with urothelial cancer. CDR3s include the opening cysteine and the closing phenylalanine or tryptophan. The order of the fields is clone size, D gene, V gene, J gene, CDR3 DNA, CDR3 protein. The D gene is left open where the match is weak. Size is stated for part of the rows, as once, few or many counts, or as a class when the clone is expanded.

-	-	TRBV11-2	TRBJ1-2	TGTGCCAGCAGCTTTTATCAGAAGGGAAGGGAGGGTGGCTACACCTTC	CASSFYQKGREGGYTF
-	-	TRBV7-9	TRBJ1-1	TGTGCCAGCAACAAACTCCCGGGTGAAGCTTTCTTT	CASNKLPGEAFF
-	TRBD2	TRBV5-4	TRBJ2-5	TGTGCCAGCAGCACGGTGAGGGGAGGGGAGACCCAGTACTTC	CASSTVRGGETQYF
-	TRBD1	TRBV6-6	TRBJ1-4	TGTGCCAGCAGTTTCCCGGGACAGGGTTCACAAAAACTGTTTTTT	CASSFPGQGSQKLFF
-	TRBD1	TRBV7-8	TRBJ2-7	TGTGCCAGCAACACCGACAGGGTTACCTACGAGCAGTACTTC	CASNTDRVTYEQYF
-	-	TRBV13	TRBJ1-1	TGTGCCAGCAGCTCCTCCCCCGAAACAGGGCTGGAGGCTTTCTTT	CASSSSPETGLEAFF
-	-	TRBV7-8	TRBJ2-1	TGTGCCAGCAGCCCACCTTCCCAGGGAAGCAATGAGCAGTTCTTC	CASSPPSQGSNEQFF
-	-	TRBV5-6	TRBJ1-1	TGTGCCAGCAGCCCGAGGACTCAGATGATGAACACTGAAGCTTTCTTT	CASSPRTQMMNTEAFF
-	-	TRBV5-4	TRBJ2-7	TGTGCCAGCAGCCTCAACAGGGCCGAGCAGTACTTC	CASSLNRAEQYF
once	TRBD1	TRBV6-5	TRBJ1-2	TGTGCCAGCAGCAGGGGGGGGACAGGTTCCGGCTACACCTTC	CASSRGGTGSGYTF
-	-	TRBV7-2	TRBJ1-3	TGTGCCAGCAGCGGATTTGTGGGGGGGGCCATATATTTT	CASSGFVGGAIYF
-	-	TRBV6-5	TRBJ1-3	TGTGCCAGCAGTTATAGCTCTGGAAACACCATATATTTT	CASSYSSGNTIYF
-	TRBD1	TRBV11-1	TRBJ2-7	TGTGCCAGCAGCTTCCGGACAGGGGACGAGCAGTACTTC	CASSFRTGDEQYF
-	TRBD1	TRBV5-1	TRBJ1-4	TGCGCCAGCAGAAGGACAGGGACTAATGAAAAACTGTTTTTT	CASRRTGTNEKLFF
-	-	TRBV15	TRBJ2-2	TGTGCCACCAGCAGAGGCGTGAGGCACACCGGGGAGCTGTTTTTT	CATSRGVRHTGELFF
-	TRBD1	TRBV18	TRBJ1-3	TGTGCCAGCTCACCAGGAGCGGGACAGGGATCTGGAAACACCATATATTTT	CASSPGAGQGSGNTIYF
once	-	TRBV6-5	TRBJ1-1	TGTGCCAGCAGTTACCAAACAGGGTCGCGGAACACTGAAGCTTTCTTT	CASSYQTGSRNTEAFF